The entry that follows covers one T cell receptor (beta chain) sequence. Its antigen is not identified. This specimen belongs to a study of human T cells and chemical hapten exposure. Overall study context: 2% DPC applied to a 2 cm by 2 cm arm area sensitized donors.

Documented time point: patch test 1, 2 weeks after DPC sensitization. Treatment described: therapeutic diphenylcyclopropenone sensitization with weekly scalp DPC. In every case, blood was obtained before the patch test was applied. What the library attached to individual cDNA molecules were unique molecular identifiers. TCRdb fed the RACE reads into MiXCR, producing one record per CDR3 protein. The sample shows some 350,000 distinct CDR3 sequences, roughly 6.9% of them seen only once. CDR1 is SGHNT, CDR2 YYREEE, per germline (reference sequence). With 4 bases clipped from V and 3 bases from J, the junction kept 4 bases outside the gene matches. The CDR3 contains 15 residues. Findings and limits, study-wide: The study found that DPC sensitization did not change TCRs above 1 in 1000 frequency.

The specimen was whole blood, collected in connection with sensitization to the hapten diphenylcyclopropenone (DPC). The clonotype was recovered from a woman aged 18 to 35 with alopecia areata. Some clones in this sample may be carry-over from other donors' samples. This sequence joins TRBV5-4 and TRBJ1-5, with TRBD1 identical over 10 bases. The CDR3 DNA follows: TGTGCCAGCAGCAGACAGGGGGCGTACAATCAGCCCCAGCATTTT. Residues: CASSRQGAYNQPQHF.